The next 25 T cell receptor beta chains were all read from a single sample in a study of T cells in localized non-small cell lung cancer. Produced via immunoSEQ multiplex PCR; TCRdb's table is partial and in-frame only. The table lists approximately 150,000 clones, roughly 90% of them singletons, with around 1.7% in the top ten. The sequencing used peripheral blood, collected before any cancer treatment. The receptors derive from a female donor over 55 with stage I lung adenocarcinoma.

The CDR3 protein is CASTVMGVGWETQYF. CDR3 nucleotide sequence: TGTGCCAGCACGGTCATGGGGGTGGGTTGGGAGACCCAGTACTTC. The rearrangement joins TRBV6-5 to TRBJ2-5; D possibly uses TRBD1 or TRBD2 (5 bases each). The CDR3 runs to 15 residues. Germline V gene data show CDR1 as MNHEY and CDR2 as SVGAGI. V was clipped by 7 bases and J by 5 bases, with 20 bases between them.

The V call is TRBV5-1, the J call TRBJ2-3; 7 nucleotides align to TRBD1. Per germline, CDR1 SGHRS and CDR2 YFSETQ. This CDR3 spans 14 amino acids. The J segment lost 1 base and the V segment lost 4 bases, leaving 3 bases of the junction unmatched. The DNA of the CDR3 is TGCGCCAGCAGCCGGGGACAGCGCACAGATACGCAGTATTTT. Its translation is CASSRGQRTDTQYF.

The V call is TRBV9, the J call TRBJ1-3, with no clear D. Trimming cost V 3 bases and J 2 bases, with 12 bases left between them. The CDR3 has 15 amino acids. Germline assignment: CDR1 SGDLS and CDR2 YYNGEE. The CDR3 is CASSGGPAAGNTIYF. CDR3 nucleotide sequence: TGTGCCAGCAGCGGGGGTCCGGCAGCTGGAAACACCATATATTTT.

CDR3 nucleotides: TGTGCCAGTAGTATAGATTCAGGGGCCAATCAGCCCCAGCATTTT. As protein: CASSIDSGANQPQHF. The chain links TRBV19 to TRBJ1-5; a weak D match, TRBD1 (6 bases). CDR3 length: 15 amino acids. Germline V gene lookup returns CDR1 LNHDA and CDR2 SQIVND (reference sequence). V was pared by 0 bases and J by 3 bases, with 9 bases between.

This clone has a single count. The rearrangement uses TRBV7-9 and TRBJ2-3; D call uncertain. The CDR3 has 13 residues. Per the germline V gene, CDR1 is SEHNR and CDR2 is FQNEAQ (reference sequence). V was pared by 5 bases and J by 8 bases, with 14 bases between. The CDR3 nucleotides read TGTGCCAGCAGCCCCGCCGGATTAGGTACGCAGTATTTT. It specifies CASSPAGLGTQYF.

The J gene is TRBJ2-5, the V gene TRBV9; D remains ambiguous. Trimming removed 0 bases at V and 6 bases at J, with 15 bases between. Germline CDR1 and CDR2: SGDLS and YYNGEE. There are 15 residues in the CDR3. The CDR3 loop is CASSVELGIGKTQYF. CDR3 DNA sequence: TGTGCCAGCAGCGTAGAGTTAGGTATTGGGAAGACCCAGTACTTC. The entire variable domain, with the rest obtained from reference TRBV9 and TRBJ2-5, is as follows: DSGVTQTPKHLITATGQRVTLRCSPRSGDLSVYWYQQSLDQGLQFLIQYYNGEERAKGNILERFSAQQFPDLHSELNLSSLELGDSALYFCASSVELGIGKTQYFGPGTRLLVL.

The V gene is TRBV7-9, the J gene TRBJ2-5, with 11 bases lining up with TRBD1. V gave up 3 bases and J gave up 5 bases; unmatched junction bases: 11. Germline values: CDR1 SEHNR, CDR2 FQNEAQ (reference sequence). CDR3 length: 17 residues. The CDR3 DNA is TGTGCCAGCAGCTTGAAGACCCCTGGGACAGGGGGGGAGACCCAGTACTTC. This gives the protein CASSLKTPGTGGETQYF.

Only one count was recorded for this clone. The chain recombines TRBV9 with TRBJ2-1; 7 nucleotides line up with TRBD2. The CDR3 spans 15 residues. J gave up 7 bases and V 6 bases, and 13 bases lay outside the gene matches. CDR1 and CDR2 (germline): SGDLS, YYNGEE. The CDR3 coding sequence is TGTGCCAGCACCAGTGCCGGACTAGAAACGAATGAGCAGTTCTTC. Residues: CASTSAGLETNEQFF.

V usage is TRBV18 and J usage is TRBJ2-2, with 10 bases fitting TRBD2. V trimming: 0 bases; J trimming: 6 bases; junction bases outside the gene matches: 4. This CDR3 is 16 amino acids long. CDR1 and CDR2 (germline): KGHSH, LQKENI. CDR3 sequence (DNA): TGTGCCAGCTCACCACCGGGACTAGCGATCCCCGGGGAGCTGTTTTTT. Amino acid sequence: CASSPPGLAIPGELFF. Filled out from reference TRBV18 and TRBJ2-2, the complete variable domain reads NAGVMQNPRHLVRRRGQEARLRCSPMKGHSHVYWYRQLPEEGLKFMVYLQKENIIDESGMPKERFSAEFPKEGPSILRIQQVVRGDSAAYFCASSPPGLAIPGELFFGEGSRLTVL.

This rearrangement joins TRBV19 to TRBJ1-3; D remains unclear. Trimming left V 7 bases short and J 1 base short, with 17 bases between. The CDR3 is 16 residues long. The germline V gene encodes CDR1 LNHDA and CDR2 SQIVND (reference sequence). The CDR3 loop reads CASTQGLWGSGNTIYF. CDR3 nucleotide sequence: TGTGCCAGTACCCAAGGATTGTGGGGTTCTGGAAACACCATATATTTT.

In the case of this clone: Mismatch with germline at one junction end may stem from a read error. This chain uses TRBV6-5 with TRBJ2-2; D unresolved. This CDR3 is 13 amino acids long. The germline V gene encodes CDR1 MNHEY and CDR2 SVGAGI. DNA of the CDR3: TGTGCAAGCACAGCTCGGGCCACCGGGGAGCTGTTTTTT. Protein: CASTARATGELFF.

J is TRBJ2-1 and V is TRBV10-3; TRBD2 matches 8 bases. V trimming: 10 bases; J trimming: 5 bases; junction bases outside the gene matches: 7. The CDR3 has 13 amino acids. The germline gives CDR1 ENHRY, CDR2 SYGVKD. For the CDR3, the DNA is TGTGCCACTATGGGAGCGGGGGACAATGAGCAGTTCTTC. Its protein is CATMGAGDNEQFF.

The gene calls are TRBV28 and TRBJ1-2, with a tentative D call TRBD1 (6 bases). V gave up 4 bases and J gave up 7 bases, with 16 bases separating them. The CDR3 has 14 residues. CDR1 is MDHEN, CDR2 SYDVKM, per germline. In DNA form, the CDR3 reads TGTGCCAGCAGTTCCGCGGCAGGGGCATTTGGCTACACCTTC. Translated, it gives CASSSAAGAFGYTF.

CDR3 nucleotides: TGTGCCATCAGTGAGTCAGTAGCGGCCGGGGAGCTGTTTTTT. Protein sequence: CAISESVAAGELFF. The V call is TRBV10-3, the J call TRBJ2-2; a weak D match, TRBD2 (6 bases). Germline assignment: CDR1 ENHRY and CDR2 SYGVKD. The germline V and J ends were trimmed by 0 bases and 6 bases, with 8 bases remaining between them. The CDR3 has 14 residues.

This clone was picked up one time. The J gene is TRBJ2-1, the V gene TRBV19; TRBD2 matches 13 bases. This CDR3 has 17 residues. J gave up 2 bases and V 1 base, and 2 bases lay outside the gene matches. CDR1 is LNHDA, CDR2 SQIVND, per germline (reference sequence). The CDR3, as DNA: TGTGCCAGTAGTATAGGGACTAGCGGGAGACCCTACAATGAGCAGTTCTTC. Protein: CASSIGTSGRPYNEQFF.

This clone was detected once. The rearrangement uses TRBV13 and TRBJ2-7; D gene uncertain. The V end lost 2 bases, the J end lost 3 bases, and 5 bases lay between the germline ends. CDR3 length: 12 amino acids. The V gene's germline CDR1 is PRHDT and CDR2 FYEKMQ (reference sequence). CDR3 nucleotides: TGTGCCAGCAGCTTAACGTTCTACGAGCAGTACTTC. This encodes CASSLTFYEQYF.

This chain connects TRBV5-1 to TRBJ1-3; D remains ambiguous. Trimming cost V 4 bases and J 0 bases, with 14 bases left between them. CDR1 is SGHRS, CDR2 YFSETQ, per germline. There are 16 residues in the CDR3. In DNA, the CDR3 is TGCGCCAGCAGCCCGGAGGTCCTGAGCTCTGGAAACACCATATATTTT. This codes for CASSPEVLSSGNTIYF.

The rearrangement uses TRBV7-9 and TRBJ2-7; 9 bases are shared with TRBD2. The CDR3 contains 15 residues. Germline CDR1 is SEHNR and CDR2 is FQNEAQ (reference sequence). The V and J ends lost 5 bases and 2 bases, in that order; junction bases with no gene match: 7. The CDR3 protein is CASSPREGPTYEQYF. The CDR3 nucleotides are TGTGCCAGCAGCCCGCGGGAGGGCCCTACCTACGAGCAGTACTTC.

The V call is TRBV5-6, the J call TRBJ2-3; D is ambiguous. This CDR3 contains 14 residues. The V gene's germline CDR1 is SGHDT and CDR2 YYEEEE. The V gene lost 5 bases and the J gene lost 2 bases, with 12 bases spanning the gap. The chain's CDR3 is CASSFGVVTDTQYF. The CDR3 nucleotides read TGTGCCAGCAGTTTCGGCGTAGTCACAGATACGCAGTATTTT.

This chain uses TRBV19 with TRBJ2-7, with D perhaps matching TRBD1 (5 bases). CDR3 length: 15 amino acids. The germline V gene has CDR1 LNHDA and CDR2 SQIVND (reference sequence). The V end was cut by 3 bases, the J end by 0 bases, with 12 bases between. CDR3 protein: CASSIGAGSSYEQYF. The CDR3 DNA follows: TGTGCCAGTAGTATTGGGGCAGGTAGCTCCTACGAGCAGTACTTC.

The chain employs TRBV5-1 and TRBJ2-1; D gene ambiguous. Germline CDR1 and CDR2: SGHRS and YFSETQ. Trimming removed 0 bases at V and 9 bases at J, with 10 bases between. This CDR3 is built from 13 residues. The CDR3 DNA is TGCGCCAGCAGCTTGGTGGCTAGAGGTGAGCAGTTCTTC. Residues: CASSLVARGEQFF.

J is TRBJ2-7 and V is TRBV30; 8 nucleotides align to TRBD1. With 0 bases clipped from V and 6 bases from J, the junction kept 10 bases outside the gene matches. The CDR3 is 15 residues long. In germline, CDR1 is GTSNPN, CDR2 SVGIG (reference sequence). The CDR3 reads CAWSVRDRRSSEQYF. CDR3 DNA: TGTGCCTGGAGTGTACGGGACAGGCGGTCGAGCGAGCAGTACTTC.

This CDR3 is CASSPAADVMQYF. The CDR3 nucleotides are TGTGCCAGCAGCCCGGCTGCCGACGTTATGCAGTACTTC. The chain has TRBV7-9 and TRBJ2-7; D not resolved. V gave up 5 bases and J gave up 9 bases, with 17 bases separating them. Germline values: CDR1 SEHNR, CDR2 FQNEAQ (reference sequence). The CDR3 is made up of 13 amino acids.

V usage is TRBV7-2 and J usage is TRBJ1-6; no clear D gene. The V gene lost 2 bases and the J gene lost 14 bases, with 22 bases spanning the gap. The CDR3 has 16 residues. Germline values: CDR1 SGHTA, CDR2 FQGNSA. The CDR3 nucleotides are TGTGCCAGCAGCTTATCGGAGGAGGGTTCAGGCCGCTCCCTCCACTTT. Translated, it gives CASSLSEEGSGRSLHF. Full variable domain (missing parts from reference TRBV7-2 and TRBJ1-6): GAGVSQSPSNKVTEKGKDVELRCDPISGHTALYWYRQSLGQGLEFLIYFQGNSAPDKSGLPSDRFSAERTGGSVSTLTIQRTQQEDSAVYLCASSLSEEGSGRSLHFGNGTRLTVT.

This clone was counted only a few times. CDR3 sequence (DNA): TGTGCCAGCAAGGGGGCCATGGTAACTTTCTTT. Its protein is CASKGAMVTFF. J is TRBJ1-1 and V is TRBV6-5; TRBD1 matches at 7 bases. Germline V gene lookup returns CDR1 MNHEY and CDR2 SVGAGI. J was trimmed by 12 bases and V by 7 bases; bases with no gene match: 8. CDR3 length: 11 residues.